The present entry profiles one TCR beta chain with its context. The record originates from a study of blood T cell repertoires in COVID-19. Study background: Sites in the United States, Italy and Spain provided acute and convalescent COVID-19 samples.

Data came from immunoSEQ multiplex PCR; TCRdb stores just in-frame clones and leaves some out. This table has under 250,000 clones, about nine tenths appearing once. Followed longitudinally, the Seattle patients had been enrolled during active infection. This CDR3 region has 15 residues. In germline, CDR1 is GTSNPN, CDR2 SVGIG (reference sequence). The TCR sequence derives from a man aged 50 to 59 with COVID-19, enrolled during active disease. The sample consisted of peripheral blood. This rearrangement joins TRBV30 to TRBJ2-5; 7 nucleotides match TRBD1. The J call may be in error: the DNA end matches TRBJ2-7 better. The CDR3 loop reads CAWSVPGQTRYEQYF. CDR3 DNA: TGTGCCTGGAGTGTGCCGGGACAGACGCGGTACGAGCAGTACTTC.